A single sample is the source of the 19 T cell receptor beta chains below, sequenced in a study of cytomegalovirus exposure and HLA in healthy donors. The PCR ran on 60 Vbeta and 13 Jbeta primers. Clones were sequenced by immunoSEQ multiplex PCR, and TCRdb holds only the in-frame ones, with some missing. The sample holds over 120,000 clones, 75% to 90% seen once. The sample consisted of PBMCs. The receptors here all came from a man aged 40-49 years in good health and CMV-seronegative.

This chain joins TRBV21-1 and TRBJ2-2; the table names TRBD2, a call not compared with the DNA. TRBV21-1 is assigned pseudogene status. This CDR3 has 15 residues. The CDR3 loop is CASSKRYSGTGELFF. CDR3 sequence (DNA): TGTGCCAGCAGCAAAAGGTACTCGGGCACCGGGGAGCTGTTTTTT.

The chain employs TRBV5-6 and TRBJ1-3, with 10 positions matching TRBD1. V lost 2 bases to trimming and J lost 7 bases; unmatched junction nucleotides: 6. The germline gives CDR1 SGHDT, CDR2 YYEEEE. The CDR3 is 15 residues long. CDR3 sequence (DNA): TGTGCCAGCAGCTTCACCGGGACAGGGGACAACACCATATATTTT. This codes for CASSFTGTGDNTIYF.

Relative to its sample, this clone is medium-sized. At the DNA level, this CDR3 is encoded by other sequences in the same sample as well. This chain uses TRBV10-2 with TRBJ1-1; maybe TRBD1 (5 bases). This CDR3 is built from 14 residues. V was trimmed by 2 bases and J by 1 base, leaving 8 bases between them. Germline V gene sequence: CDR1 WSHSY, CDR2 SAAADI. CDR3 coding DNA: TGCGCCAGCAGTGAGGGCCAGGGGAACACTGAAGCTTTCTTT. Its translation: CASSEGQGNTEAFF.

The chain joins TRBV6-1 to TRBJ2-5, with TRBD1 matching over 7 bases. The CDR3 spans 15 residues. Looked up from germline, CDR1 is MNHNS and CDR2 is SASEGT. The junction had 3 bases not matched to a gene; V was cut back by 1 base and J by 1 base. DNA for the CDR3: TGTGCCAGCAGTGAAGACAGGGGCCGCCAAGAGACCCAGTACTTC. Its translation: CASSEDRGRQETQYF.

CDR3 in DNA: TGCGCCAGCAGGTGGCTTTATGTCGGGACATGCAATCAAGAGACCCAGTACTTC. It specifies CASRWLYVGTCNQETQYF. V usage is TRBV23-1 and J usage is TRBJ2-5; tentative D call: TRBD1 (6 bases). Being an ORF, TRBV23-1 has a function that is uncertain. This CDR3 comprises 18 residues. V dropped 6 bases and J dropped 2 bases, with 25 bases sitting between them.

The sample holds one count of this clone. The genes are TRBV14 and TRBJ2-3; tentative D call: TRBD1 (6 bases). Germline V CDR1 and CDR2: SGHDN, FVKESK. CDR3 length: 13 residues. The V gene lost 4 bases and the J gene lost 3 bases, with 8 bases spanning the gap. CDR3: CASSLGATDTQYF. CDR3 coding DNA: TGTGCCAGCAGCCTGGGGGCTACAGATACGCAGTATTTT.

For the CDR3, the DNA is TGTGCCAGCAGCGTAGGAGACAGGGAGAGGATTTCAGCCGGGGAGCTGTTTTTT. This translates into CASSVGDRERISAGELFF. The V gene is TRBV9, the J gene TRBJ2-2; the match to TRBD1 covers 7 bases. V gave up 0 bases and J gave up 6 bases; unmatched junction bases: 14. This CDR3 has 18 residues. Per germline, CDR1 SGDLS and CDR2 YYNGEE.

The chain's CDR3 is CASSQDQSLKGGNQPQHF. CDR3 nucleotide sequence: TGTGCCAGCAGCCAAGACCAATCCCTCAAGGGCGGGAATCAGCCCCAGCATTTT. The chain recombines TRBV14 with TRBJ1-5, with D unresolved. This CDR3 is 18 amino acids long. Looked up from germline, CDR1 is SGHDN and CDR2 is FVKESK. V was pared by 0 bases and J by 4 bases, with 19 bases between.

CDR3 protein: CASGLGTSGEETQYF. In nucleotides, the CDR3 is TGTGCTAGTGGCTTAGGGACTAGCGGGGAAGAGACCCAGTACTTC. V is TRBV12-5 and J is TRBJ2-5; 13 bases are shared with TRBD2. The CDR3 extends over 15 amino acids. The germline CDR1 and CDR2 sequences are LGHNT and FRNRAP. The J segment lost 3 bases and the V segment lost 6 bases, leaving 4 bases of the junction unmatched.

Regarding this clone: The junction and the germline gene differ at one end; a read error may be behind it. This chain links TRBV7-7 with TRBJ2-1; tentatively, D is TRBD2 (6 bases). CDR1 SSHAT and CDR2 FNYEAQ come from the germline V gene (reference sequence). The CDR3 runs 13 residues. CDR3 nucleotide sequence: TGTGCTAGCAGCTCCGGGACTTCCAATGAGCAGTTCTTC. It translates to CASSSGTSNEQFF.

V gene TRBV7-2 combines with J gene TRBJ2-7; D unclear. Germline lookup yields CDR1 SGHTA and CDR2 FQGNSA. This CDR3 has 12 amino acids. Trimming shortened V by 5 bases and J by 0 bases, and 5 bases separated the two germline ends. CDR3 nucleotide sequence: TGTGCCAGCAGCACTGACTCCTACGAGCAGTACTTC. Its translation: CASSTDSYEQYF.

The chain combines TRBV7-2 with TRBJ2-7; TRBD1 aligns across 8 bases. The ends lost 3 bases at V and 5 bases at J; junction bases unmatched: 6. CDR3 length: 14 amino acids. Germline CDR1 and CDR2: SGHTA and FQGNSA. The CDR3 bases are TGTGCCAGCAGCTTTGACAGGGGACGTGACGAGCAGTACTTC. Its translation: CASSFDRGRDEQYF.

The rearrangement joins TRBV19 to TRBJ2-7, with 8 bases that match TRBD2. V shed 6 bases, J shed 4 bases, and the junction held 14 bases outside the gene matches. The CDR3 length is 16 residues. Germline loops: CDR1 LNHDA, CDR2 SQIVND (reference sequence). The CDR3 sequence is CASSIQRGGLLYEQYF. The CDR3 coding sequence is TGTGCCAGTAGCATCCAACGGGGGGGCCTACTGTACGAGCAGTACTTC. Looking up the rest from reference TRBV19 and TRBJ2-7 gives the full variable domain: DGGITQSPKYLFRKEGQNVTLSCEQNLNHDAMYWYRQDPGQGLRLIYYSQIVNDFQKGDIAEGYSVSREKKESFPLTVTSAQKNPTAFYLCASSIQRGGLLYEQYFGPGTRLTVT.

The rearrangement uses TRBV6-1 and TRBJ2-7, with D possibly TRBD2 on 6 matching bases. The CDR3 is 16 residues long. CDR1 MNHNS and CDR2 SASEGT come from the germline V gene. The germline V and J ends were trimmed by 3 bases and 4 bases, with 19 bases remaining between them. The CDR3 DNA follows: TGTGCCAGCAGTGATGGAGGAGGGGACGGCGCGTACGAGCAGTACTTC. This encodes CASSDGGGDGAYEQYF.

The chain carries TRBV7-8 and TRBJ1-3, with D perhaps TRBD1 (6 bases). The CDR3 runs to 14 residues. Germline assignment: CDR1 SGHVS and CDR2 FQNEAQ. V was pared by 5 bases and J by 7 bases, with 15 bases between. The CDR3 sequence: CASSPTGQGNTIYF. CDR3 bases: TGTGCCAGCAGCCCCACAGGGCAAGGGAACACCATATATTTT.

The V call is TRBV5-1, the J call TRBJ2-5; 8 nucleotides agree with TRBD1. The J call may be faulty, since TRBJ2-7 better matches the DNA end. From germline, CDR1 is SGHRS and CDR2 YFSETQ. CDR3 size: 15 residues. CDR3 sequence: CASSLGGQVIYEQYF. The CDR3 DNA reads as TGCGCCAGCAGCTTGGGGGGACAGGTGATTTACGAGCAGTACTTC.

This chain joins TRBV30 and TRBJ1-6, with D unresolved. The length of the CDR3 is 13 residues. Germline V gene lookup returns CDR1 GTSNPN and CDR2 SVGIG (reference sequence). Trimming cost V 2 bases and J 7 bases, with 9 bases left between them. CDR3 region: CAWSSLVNSPLHF. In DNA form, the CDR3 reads TGTGCCTGGAGTTCCCTTGTCAATTCACCCCTCCACTTT.

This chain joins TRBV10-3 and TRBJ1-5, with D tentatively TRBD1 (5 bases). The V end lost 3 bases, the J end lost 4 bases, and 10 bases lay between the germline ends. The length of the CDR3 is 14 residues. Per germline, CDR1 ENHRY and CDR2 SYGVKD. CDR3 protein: CAISELGGNQPQHF. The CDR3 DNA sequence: TGTGCCATCAGTGAACTCGGGGGAAATCAGCCCCAGCATTTT.

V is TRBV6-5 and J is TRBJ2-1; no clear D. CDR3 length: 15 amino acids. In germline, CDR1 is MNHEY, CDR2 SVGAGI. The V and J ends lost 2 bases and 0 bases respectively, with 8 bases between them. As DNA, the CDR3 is TGTGCCAGCAGTTACGGTAGTAGCTCCTACAATGAGCAGTTCTTC. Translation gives CASSYGSSSYNEQFF.